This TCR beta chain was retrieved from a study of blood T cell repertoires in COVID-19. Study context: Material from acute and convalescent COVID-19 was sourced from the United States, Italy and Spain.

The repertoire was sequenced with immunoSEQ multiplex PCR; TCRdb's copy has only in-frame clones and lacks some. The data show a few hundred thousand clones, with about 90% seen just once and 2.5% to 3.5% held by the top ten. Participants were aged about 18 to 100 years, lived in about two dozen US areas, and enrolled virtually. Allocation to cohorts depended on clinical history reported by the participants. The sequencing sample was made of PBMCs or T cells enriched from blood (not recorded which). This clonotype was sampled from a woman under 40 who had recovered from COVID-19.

CDR3 DNA sequence: TGTGCCAGCAGCCATCGGGACAGGCCCTTCCTAGGGCAGTACTTC. It translates to CASSHRDRPFLGQYF. The chain employs TRBV3-1 (or the pseudogene TRBV3-2) and TRBJ2-7; 8 bases are shared with TRBD1. V dropped 3 bases and J dropped 9; count of bases not matched to a gene: 13. Germline-derived CDR1 and CDR2 are LGHDT and YNNKEL (reference sequence). The CDR3 runs 15 residues.